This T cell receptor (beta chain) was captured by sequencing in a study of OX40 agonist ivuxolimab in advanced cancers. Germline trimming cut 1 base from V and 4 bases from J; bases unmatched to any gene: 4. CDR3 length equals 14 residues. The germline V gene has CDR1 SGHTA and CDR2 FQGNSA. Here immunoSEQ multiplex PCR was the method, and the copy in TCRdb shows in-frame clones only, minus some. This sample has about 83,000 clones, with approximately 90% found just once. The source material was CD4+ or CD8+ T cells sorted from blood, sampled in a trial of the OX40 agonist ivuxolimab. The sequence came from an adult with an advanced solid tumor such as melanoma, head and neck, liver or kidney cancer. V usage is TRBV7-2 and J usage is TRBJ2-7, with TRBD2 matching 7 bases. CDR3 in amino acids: CASSLGAGVYEQYF. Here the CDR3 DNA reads TGTGCCAGCAGCTTAGGCGCGGGAGTTTACGAGCAGTACTTC.